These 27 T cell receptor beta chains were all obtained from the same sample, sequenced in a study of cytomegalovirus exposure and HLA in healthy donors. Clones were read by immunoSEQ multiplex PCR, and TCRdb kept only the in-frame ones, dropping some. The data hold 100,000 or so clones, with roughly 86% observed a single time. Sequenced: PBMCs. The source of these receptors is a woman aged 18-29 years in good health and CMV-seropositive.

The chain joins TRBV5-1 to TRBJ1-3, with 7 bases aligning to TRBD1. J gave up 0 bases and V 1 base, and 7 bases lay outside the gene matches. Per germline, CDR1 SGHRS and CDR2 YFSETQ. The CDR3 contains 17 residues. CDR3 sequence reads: CASSLKTGPFSGNTIYF. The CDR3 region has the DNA TGCGCCAGCAGCTTGAAGACAGGGCCCTTCTCTGGAAACACCATATATTTT.

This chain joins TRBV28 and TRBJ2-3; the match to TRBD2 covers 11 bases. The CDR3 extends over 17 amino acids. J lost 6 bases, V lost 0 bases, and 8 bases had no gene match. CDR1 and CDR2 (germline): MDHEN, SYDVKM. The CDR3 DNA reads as TGTGCCAGCAGTTTATGGGATAGCGGGAGGGCGTGGGATACGCAGTATTTT. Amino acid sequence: CASSLWDSGRAWDTQYF.

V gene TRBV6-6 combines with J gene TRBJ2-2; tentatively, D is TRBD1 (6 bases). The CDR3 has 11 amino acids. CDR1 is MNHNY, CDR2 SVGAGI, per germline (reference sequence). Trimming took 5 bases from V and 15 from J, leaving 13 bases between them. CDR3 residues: CASSLGQRMFF. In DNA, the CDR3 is TGTGCCAGCAGTCTAGGACAGAGGATGTTTTTT.

The CDR3 nucleotides are TGTGCCACCACCGAACTCGGTGAAGCTTTCTTT. Translating gives CATTELGEAFF. The chain combines TRBV15 with TRBJ1-1; no definite D call. Germline values: CDR1 LNHNV, CDR2 YYDKDF (reference sequence). The CDR3 extends over 11 amino acids. V was pared by 7 bases and J by 7 bases, with 10 bases between.

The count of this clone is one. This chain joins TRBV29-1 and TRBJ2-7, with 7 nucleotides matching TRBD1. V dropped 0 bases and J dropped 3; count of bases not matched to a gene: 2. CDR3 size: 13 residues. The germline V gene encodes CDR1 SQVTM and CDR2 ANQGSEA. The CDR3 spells CSVEETGNYEQYF. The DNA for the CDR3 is TGCAGCGTTGAAGAGACAGGGAACTACGAGCAGTACTTC.

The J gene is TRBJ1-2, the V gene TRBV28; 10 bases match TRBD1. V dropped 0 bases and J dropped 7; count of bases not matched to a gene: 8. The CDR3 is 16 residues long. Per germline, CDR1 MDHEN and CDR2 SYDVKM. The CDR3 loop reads CASSLWEGTGVGGYTF. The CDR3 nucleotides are TGTGCCAGCAGTTTATGGGAAGGGACAGGGGTTGGTGGCTACACCTTC.

The CDR3 here is CASSREQTSSTDTQYF. The CDR3 region has the DNA TGTGCCAGCAGCCGAGAACAGACCTCTAGCACAGATACGCAGTATTTT. This sequence joins TRBV5-6 and TRBJ2-3; D is unresolved. Germline CDR1 reads SGHDT; CDR2 reads YYEEEE. V shed 4 bases and J shed 0 bases, with 15 bases lying between them. The CDR3 contains 16 residues.

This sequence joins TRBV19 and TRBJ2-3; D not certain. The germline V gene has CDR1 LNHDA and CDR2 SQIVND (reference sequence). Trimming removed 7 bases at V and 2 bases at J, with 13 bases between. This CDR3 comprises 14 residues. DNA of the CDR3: TGTGCCAGTACTGACCGGCGGTACACAGATACGCAGTATTTT. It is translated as CASTDRRYTDTQYF. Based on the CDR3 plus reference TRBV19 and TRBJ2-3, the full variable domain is DGGITQSPKYLFRKEGQNVTLSCEQNLNHDAMYWYRQDPGQGLRLIYYSQIVNDFQKGDIAEGYSVSREKKESFPLTVTSAQKNPTAFYLCASTDRRYTDTQYFGPGTRLTVL.

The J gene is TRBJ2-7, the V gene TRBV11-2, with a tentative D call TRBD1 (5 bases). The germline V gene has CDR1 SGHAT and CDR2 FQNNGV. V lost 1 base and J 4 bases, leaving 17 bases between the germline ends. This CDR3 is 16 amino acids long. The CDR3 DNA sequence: TGTGCCAGCAGCTTAGCGTTACAGGTCTTTCAATACGAGCAGTACTTC. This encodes CASSLALQVFQYEQYF.

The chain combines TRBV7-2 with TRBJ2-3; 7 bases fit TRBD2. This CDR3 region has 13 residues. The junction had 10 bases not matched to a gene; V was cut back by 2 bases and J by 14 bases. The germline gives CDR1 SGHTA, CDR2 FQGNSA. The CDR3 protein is CASSLIPRETLYF. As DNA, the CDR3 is TGTGCCAGCAGCTTAATCCCGCGGGAGACTCTGTATTTT.

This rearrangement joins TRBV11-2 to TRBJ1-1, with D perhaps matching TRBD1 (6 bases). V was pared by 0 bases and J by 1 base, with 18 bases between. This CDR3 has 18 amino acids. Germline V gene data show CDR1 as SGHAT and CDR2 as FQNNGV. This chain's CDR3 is CASSLDPRQENWNTEAFF. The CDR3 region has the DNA TGTGCCAGCAGCTTAGATCCCCGACAGGAGAACTGGAACACTGAAGCTTTCTTT.

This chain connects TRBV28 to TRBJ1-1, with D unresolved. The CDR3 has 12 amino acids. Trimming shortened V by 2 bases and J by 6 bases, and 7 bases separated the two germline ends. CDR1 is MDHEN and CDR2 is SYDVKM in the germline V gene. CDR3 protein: CASSLRVAEAFF. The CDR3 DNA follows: TGTGCCAGCAGTTTAAGAGTTGCTGAAGCTTTCTTT.

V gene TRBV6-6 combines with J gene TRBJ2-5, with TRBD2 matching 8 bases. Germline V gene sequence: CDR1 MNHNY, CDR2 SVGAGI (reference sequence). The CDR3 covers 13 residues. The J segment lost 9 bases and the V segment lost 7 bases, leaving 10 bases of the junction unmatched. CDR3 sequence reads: CASTGGPNGPQYF. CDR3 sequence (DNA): TGTGCCAGCACGGGAGGGCCCAATGGTCCCCAGTACTTC.

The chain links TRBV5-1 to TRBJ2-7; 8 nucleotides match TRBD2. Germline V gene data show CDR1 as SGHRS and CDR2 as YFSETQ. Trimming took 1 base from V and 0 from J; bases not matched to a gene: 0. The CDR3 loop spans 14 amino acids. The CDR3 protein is CASSLSGSSYEQYF. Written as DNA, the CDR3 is TGCGCCAGCAGCTTGAGCGGGAGCTCCTACGAGCAGTACTTC.

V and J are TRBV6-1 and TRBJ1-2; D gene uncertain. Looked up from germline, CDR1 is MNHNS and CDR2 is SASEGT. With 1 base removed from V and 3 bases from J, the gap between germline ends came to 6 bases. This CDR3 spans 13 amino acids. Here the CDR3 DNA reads TGTGCCAGCAGTGAAGTACTAGACTATGGCTACACCTTC. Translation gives CASSEVLDYGYTF.

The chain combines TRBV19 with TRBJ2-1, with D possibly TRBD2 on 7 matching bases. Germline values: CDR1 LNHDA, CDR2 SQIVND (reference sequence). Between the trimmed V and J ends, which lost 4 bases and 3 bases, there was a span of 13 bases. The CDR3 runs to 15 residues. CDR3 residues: CASSTRGGGYNEQFF. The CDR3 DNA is TGTGCCAGTAGTACCCGAGGGGGGGGCTACAATGAGCAGTTCTTC.

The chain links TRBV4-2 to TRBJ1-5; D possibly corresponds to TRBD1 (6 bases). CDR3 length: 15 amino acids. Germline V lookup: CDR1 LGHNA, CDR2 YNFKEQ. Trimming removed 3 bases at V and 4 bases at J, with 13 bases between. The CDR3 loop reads CASSHAQGSNQPQHF. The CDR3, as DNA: TGTGCCAGCAGCCACGCACAGGGCTCAAATCAGCCCCAGCATTTT.

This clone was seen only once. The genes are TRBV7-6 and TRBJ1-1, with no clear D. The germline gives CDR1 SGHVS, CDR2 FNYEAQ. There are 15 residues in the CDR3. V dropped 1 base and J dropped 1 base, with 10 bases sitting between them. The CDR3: CASSLGTDPNTEAFF. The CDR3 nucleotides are TGTGCCAGCAGCTTAGGTACAGACCCGAACACTGAAGCTTTCTTT.

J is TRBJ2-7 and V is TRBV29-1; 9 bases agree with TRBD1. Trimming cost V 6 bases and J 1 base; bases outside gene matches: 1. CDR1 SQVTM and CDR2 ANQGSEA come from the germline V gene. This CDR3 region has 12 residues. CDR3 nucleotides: TGCAGCGTGGGACAGGGATCCTACGAGCAGTACTTC. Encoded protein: CSVGQGSYEQYF.

The DNA for the CDR3 is TGCGCCAGCAGCTTGACAGGGGTGGAAGAGCAGTACTTC. Translated: CASSLTGVEEQYF. This rearrangement joins TRBV5-1 to TRBJ2-7; 7 nucleotides match TRBD1. The CDR3 is 13 residues long. Germline CDR1 and CDR2: SGHRS and YFSETQ. V gave up 1 base and J gave up 7 bases; unmatched junction bases: 5.

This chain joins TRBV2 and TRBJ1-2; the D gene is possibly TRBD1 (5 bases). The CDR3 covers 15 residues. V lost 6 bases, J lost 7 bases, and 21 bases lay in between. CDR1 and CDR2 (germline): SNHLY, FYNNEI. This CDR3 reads CASRPLQATPRGYTF. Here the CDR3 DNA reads TGTGCCAGCAGACCCCTACAGGCCACCCCTCGTGGCTACACCTTC.

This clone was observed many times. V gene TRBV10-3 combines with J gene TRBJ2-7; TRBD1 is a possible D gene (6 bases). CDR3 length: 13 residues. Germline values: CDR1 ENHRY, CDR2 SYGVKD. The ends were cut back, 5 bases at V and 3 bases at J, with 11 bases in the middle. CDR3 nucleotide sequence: TGTGCCATCAGTTCCGGACAGCACTACGAGCAGTACTTC. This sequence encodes CAISSGQHYEQYF.

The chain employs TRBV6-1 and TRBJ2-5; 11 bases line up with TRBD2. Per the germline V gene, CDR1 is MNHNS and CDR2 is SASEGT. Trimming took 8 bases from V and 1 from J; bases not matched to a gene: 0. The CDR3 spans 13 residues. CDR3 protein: CASGTSGQETQYF. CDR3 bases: TGTGCCAGCGGGACTAGCGGCCAAGAGACCCAGTACTTC.

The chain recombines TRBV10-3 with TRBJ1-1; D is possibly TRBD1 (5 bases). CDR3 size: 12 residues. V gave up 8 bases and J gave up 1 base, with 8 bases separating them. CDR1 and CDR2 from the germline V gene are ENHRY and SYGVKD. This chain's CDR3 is CAIGAGNTEAFF. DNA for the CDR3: TGTGCCATCGGGGCAGGGAACACTGAAGCTTTCTTT.

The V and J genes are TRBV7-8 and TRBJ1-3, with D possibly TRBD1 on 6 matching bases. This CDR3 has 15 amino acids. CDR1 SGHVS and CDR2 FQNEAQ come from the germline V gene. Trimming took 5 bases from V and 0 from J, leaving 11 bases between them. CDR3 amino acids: CASSQGTSSGNTIYF. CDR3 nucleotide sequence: TGTGCCAGCAGCCAGGGGACCTCCTCTGGAAACACCATATATTTT. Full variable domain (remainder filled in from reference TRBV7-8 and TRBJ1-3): GAGVSQSPRYKVAKRGQDVALRCDPISGHVSLFWYQQALGQGPEFLTYFQNEAQLDKSGLPSDRFFAERPEGSVSTLKIQRTQQEDSAVYLCASSQGTSSGNTIYFGEGSWLTVV.

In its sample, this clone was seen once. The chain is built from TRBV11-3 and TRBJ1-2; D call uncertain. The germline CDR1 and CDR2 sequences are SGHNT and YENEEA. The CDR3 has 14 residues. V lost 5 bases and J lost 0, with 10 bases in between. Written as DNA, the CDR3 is TGTGCCAGCAGCGGTAACGTAGCTAACTATGGCTACACCTTC. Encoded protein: CASSGNVANYGYTF. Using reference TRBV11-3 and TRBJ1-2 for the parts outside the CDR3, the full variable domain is EAGVVQSPRYKIIEKKQPVAFWCNPISGHNTLYWYLQNLGQGPELLIRYENEEAVDDSQLPKDRFSAERLKGVDSTLKIQPAELGDSAVYLCASSGNVANYGYTFGSGTRLTVV.

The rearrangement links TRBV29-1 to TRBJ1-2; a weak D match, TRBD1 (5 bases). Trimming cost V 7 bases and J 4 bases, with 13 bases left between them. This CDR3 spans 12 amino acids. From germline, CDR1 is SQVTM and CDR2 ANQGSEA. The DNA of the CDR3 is TGCAGCGCTACGGAAGGGGCCTATGGCTACACCTTC. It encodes CSATEGAYGYTF.